The clone carrying this T cell receptor (beta chain) was seen a single time. CDR3 length equals 16 residues. Trimming removed 5 bases from V and 3 bases from J; junction bases left unmatched: 12. CDR1 and CDR2 (germline): SGHVS, FQNEAQ. The data are from a study of shared clonotypes between healthy human individuals. Some clones are missing from TCRdb's copy, which holds only in-frame ones; the method was immunoSEQ multiplex PCR. This sample has some 2,500,000 clones, with around 92% found just once. Material: naive CD4+ T cells from PBMCs. The subset is: CD45RA+ positively selected. The receptor's source is a man aged 18-30 years in good health. Some clones in this sample may be carry-over from other donors' samples. This rearrangement joins TRBV7-8 to TRBJ2-7; TRBD2 matches 8 bases. The CDR3 DNA is TGTGCCAGCAGCCCCCTAAGGATAGCGGGGATCTACGAGCAGTACTTC. This gives the protein CASSPLRIAGIYEQYF.